These 14 T cell receptor beta chains share one sample of origin, sequenced in a study of T cells in Graves' hyperthyroidism and ophthalmopathy. RNA transcripts served as the template for amplifying TCR beta CDR3 regions. The HTBI set primed first-round TCR CDR3 RT-PCR. TCRdb passed the multiplex PCR reads through MiXCR, listing each CDR3 protein once. The sample yields roughly 530,000 distinct CDR3 sequences, 17% seen once. What was sequenced was blood. These receptors came from a woman aged 18 to 35 with Graves' ophthalmopathy.

As concerns this clonotype: An end of the junction differs from the germline gene, which may be a read error. The V and J genes are TRBV5-1 and TRBJ2-1; 8 positions match TRBD2. The CDR3 loop spans 16 amino acids. Germline V gene data show CDR1 as SGHRS and CDR2 as YFSETQ. The CDR3 DNA sequence: TGCGCCGGCAGCTTTAGCGGGGCTAGCTCCTACAATGAGCAGTTCTTC. Its translation is CAGSFSGASSYNEQFF.

This clonotype was seen repeatedly, ten times or more. The chain employs TRBV9 and TRBJ1-2; possible D gene TRBD1, 6 bases. V lost 0 bases and J lost 2, with 11 bases in between. The CDR3 runs to 15 residues. Germline V gene data show CDR1 as SGDLS and CDR2 as YYNGEE. DNA for the CDR3: TGTGCCAGCAGCGTAGACGGGCAGGGGAACTATGGCTACACCTTC. It specifies CASSVDGQGNYGYTF.

The J gene is TRBJ1-2, the V gene TRBV29-1; 8 nucleotides line up with TRBD1. Unmatched junction bases numbered 7, after V lost 6 bases and J lost 1 base. This CDR3 has 14 residues. CDR1 SQVTM and CDR2 ANQGSEA come from the germline V gene. The DNA of the CDR3 is TGCAGCGTGACGGGGACAGGCCGTAACTATGGCTACACCTTC. This gives the protein CSVTGTGRNYGYTF.

This rearrangement joins TRBV7-3 to TRBJ2-1; D may be TRBD1 (6 bases). CDR1 is SGHTA and CDR2 is FQGTGA in the germline V gene. V lost 5 bases to trimming and J lost 3 bases, with 17 bases between them. This CDR3 has 16 amino acids. This CDR3 is CASSPTPLTGYNEQFF. The DNA of the CDR3 is TGTGCCAGCAGCCCTACCCCGCTGACAGGCTACAATGAGCAGTTCTTC.

The table lists this clonotype with many counts. V gene TRBV2 combines with J gene TRBJ2-4, with TRBD2 matching over 8 bases. The V gene's germline CDR1 is SNHLY and CDR2 FYNNEI. This CDR3 has 16 residues. J gave up 1 base and V 6 bases, and 8 bases lay outside the gene matches. CDR3 protein: CASRPSGSGAKNIQYF. The DNA for the CDR3 is TGTGCCAGCAGACCCAGCGGGAGTGGGGCCAAAAACATTCAGTACTTC. Full variable domain (missing parts from reference TRBV2 and TRBJ2-4): EPEVTQTPSHQVTQMGQEVILRCVPISNHLYFYWYRQILGQKVEFLVSFYNNEISEKSEIFDDQFSVERPDGSNFTLKIRSTKLEDSAMYFCASRPSGSGAKNIQYFGAGTRLSVL.

Concerning this clonotype itself: A clone one base away is much larger, so this may be a read error. The V gene is TRBV20-1, the J gene TRBJ2-7; tentatively, D is TRBD1 (5 bases). The CDR3 runs 14 residues. Germline CDR1 DFQATT, CDR2 SNEGSKA (reference sequence). The germline V and J ends were trimmed by 0 bases and 8 bases, with 17 bases remaining between them. CDR3 amino acids: CSARDLPGSSKQYF. The CDR3 nucleotides are TGCAGTGCTAGAGATTTACCAGGGTCATCCAAGCAGTACTTC.

This clonotype was seen many times. V gene TRBV6-2 or TRBV6-3 combines with J gene TRBJ2-7; 10 bases are shared with TRBD2. V lost 2 bases and J lost 4; bases outside the gene matches: 8. The CDR3 spans 16 residues. Germline assignment: CDR1 MNHEY and CDR2 SVGEGT. CDR3 bases: TGTGCCAGCAGTTACGATACTAGCGGGGATTATTACGAGCAGTACTTC. It is translated as CASSYDTSGDYYEQYF.

This clonotype was observed many times. CDR3 in amino acids: CASDPGAANEKLFF. The CDR3 region has the DNA TGTGCCAGCGATCCAGGGGCAGCTAATGAAAAACTGTTTTTT. The chain is built from TRBV6-1 and TRBJ1-4, with D tentatively TRBD1 (6 bases). The V end lost 8 bases, the J end lost 3 bases, and 13 bases lay between the germline ends. The CDR3 runs to 14 residues. Germline loops: CDR1 MNHNS, CDR2 SASEGT.

This clonotype occurred many times. The chain employs TRBV27 and TRBJ2-7; 7 nucleotides agree with TRBD2. Germline V gene sequence: CDR1 MNHEY, CDR2 SMNVEV (reference sequence). The CDR3 extends over 16 amino acids. J was trimmed by 0 bases and V by 0 bases; bases with no gene match: 5. The CDR3: CASSLSTSGASYEQYF. The CDR3 DNA follows: TGTGCCAGCAGTTTATCGACCAGCGGGGCCTCCTACGAGCAGTACTTC.

This clonotype was seen repeatedly, ten times or more. The V call is TRBV24-1, the J call TRBJ2-1, with D unclear. The germline gives CDR1 KGHDR, CDR2 SFDVKD. The CDR3 spans 12 residues. The ends were cut back, 6 bases at V and 5 bases at J, with 7 bases in the middle. In nucleotides, the CDR3 is TGTGCCACCAGTCGAGGACACAATGAGCAGTTCTTC. Its translation is CATSRGHNEQFF.

This clonotype was recorded at least ten times. The V and J genes are TRBV4-2 and TRBJ2-1; a possible D gene is TRBD2 (6 bases). V was pared by 0 bases and J by 6 bases, with 12 bases between. Germline-derived CDR1 and CDR2 are LGHNA and YNFKEQ. The CDR3 consists of 15 residues. In DNA, the CDR3 is TGTGCCAGCAGCCAAGATGGGCGGGACCGCAATGAGCAGTTCTTC. It yields the protein CASSQDGRDRNEQFF.

The chain couples TRBV4-3 to TRBJ1-2, with a possible D match to TRBD1 (6 bases). The germline V and J ends were trimmed by 0 bases and 6 bases, with 20 bases remaining between them. The length of the CDR3 is 17 residues. Looked up from germline, CDR1 is LGHNA and CDR2 is YSLEER. The CDR3 region is CASSQDGVRGRLDGYTF. As DNA, the CDR3 is TGCGCCAGCAGCCAAGATGGGGTGCGGGGGCGCCTGGATGGCTACACCTTC.

This clonotype turned up a few times. The J gene is TRBJ2-3, the V gene TRBV7-9; a weak D match, TRBD1 (5 bases). Germline loops: CDR1 SEHNR, CDR2 FQNEAQ (reference sequence). The ends were cut back, 10 bases at V and 4 bases at J, with 15 bases in the middle. This CDR3 comprises 13 residues. The CDR3 bases are TGTGCCACCCTTCAGGGAATGCCAGATACGCAGTATTTT. Encoded protein: CATLQGMPDTQYF.

A remark on this clonotype: One base away lies a much larger clone, so this may be a sequencing read error. This chain uses TRBV2 with TRBJ1-5, with D possibly matching TRBD1 (5 bases). The CDR3 runs 16 residues. Germline loops: CDR1 SNHLY, CDR2 FYNNEI. The CDR3 DNA reads as TGTGCCAGCAATGAATTTCGCCAGGGTAGCAATCAGCCCCAGCATTTT. Translation: CASNEFRQGSNQPQHF. The full variable domain, in which reference TRBV2 and TRBJ1-5 provide the parts outside the CDR3, is EPEVTQTPSHQVTQMGQEVILRCVPISNHLYFYWYRQILGQKVEFLVSFYNNEISEKSEIFDDQFSVERPDGSNFTLKIRSTKLEDSAMYFCASNEFRQGSNQPQHFGDGTRLSIL.